Below are 5 T cell receptor beta chains sequenced from a single sample in a study of blood T cell repertoires in COVID-19. The assay was immunoSEQ multiplex PCR, and TCRdb's table has in-frame clones only and misses some. Of 200,000 or so clones in the sample, 80% to 90% were seen once. Sample: peripheral blood. The receptors here all came from a woman aged 80 or over with acute or convalescent COVID-19.

The CDR3 reads CASSFDTSNTGELFF. Written as DNA, the CDR3 is TGTGCCAGCAGCTTCGACACCTCGAACACCGGGGAGCTGTTTTTT. The chain carries TRBV7-6 and TRBJ2-2; unclear D gene. This CDR3 region has 15 residues. Germline V lookup: CDR1 SGHVS, CDR2 FNYEAQ. Between the trimmed V and J ends, which lost 3 bases and 0 bases, there was a span of 8 bases.

The rearrangement links TRBV16 to TRBJ2-5; D possibly corresponds to TRBD1 (6 bases). Germline loops: CDR1 KGHSY, CDR2 FQNENV. The CDR3 totals 13 residues. Trimming removed 2 bases at V and 5 bases at J, with 9 bases between. For the CDR3, the DNA is TGTGCCAGCAGCCAACAGGGGAGCGAGACCCAGTACTTC. The encoded protein is CASSQQGSETQYF.

This clone has a handful of counts. Written as DNA, the CDR3 is TGTGCCTGGAGTGCCAACAGGGGTACATATTCACCCCTCCACTTT. Amino acids: CAWSANRGTYSPLHF. This chain joins TRBV30 and TRBJ1-6; 7 bases map to TRBD1. The CDR3 sequence is 15 residues long. V shed 1 base, J shed 8 bases, and the junction held 8 bases outside the gene matches. Germline CDR1 is GTSNPN and CDR2 is SVGIG (reference sequence).

This clone was detected a few times. CDR3 sequence: CAWSVRDIREKLFF. DNA of the CDR3: TGTGCCTGGAGTGTACGGGACATTCGTGAAAAACTGTTTTTT. The rearrangement links TRBV30 to TRBJ1-4; maybe TRBD1 (6 bases). The CDR3 has 14 residues. The germline V gene has CDR1 GTSNPN and CDR2 SVGIG (reference sequence). V dropped 0 bases and J dropped 7 bases, with 12 bases sitting between them.

The table lists this clone with a count of one. The rearrangement links TRBV6-6 to TRBJ2-7; 8 bases match TRBD2. The CDR3 totals 15 residues. V lost 2 bases and J lost 3; bases outside the gene matches: 6. Per the germline V gene, CDR1 is MNHNY and CDR2 is SVGAGI (reference sequence). The CDR3 sequence is CASSYRAAGGYEQYF. Here the CDR3 DNA reads TGTGCCAGCAGTTACCGAGCCGCGGGAGGCTACGAGCAGTACTTC.